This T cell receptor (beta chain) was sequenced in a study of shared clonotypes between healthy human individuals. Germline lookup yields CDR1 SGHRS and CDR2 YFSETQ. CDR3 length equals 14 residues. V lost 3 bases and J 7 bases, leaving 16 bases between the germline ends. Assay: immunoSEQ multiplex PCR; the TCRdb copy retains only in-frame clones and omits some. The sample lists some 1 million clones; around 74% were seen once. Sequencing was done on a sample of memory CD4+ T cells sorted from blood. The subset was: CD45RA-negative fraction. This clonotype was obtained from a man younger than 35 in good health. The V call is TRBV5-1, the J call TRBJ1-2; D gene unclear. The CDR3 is CASSSALEGGGYTF. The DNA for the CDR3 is TGCGCCAGCAGCTCGGCCCTTGAGGGTGGTGGCTACACCTTC.